This T cell receptor beta chain was found in a study of beta chain features in type 1 diabetes. Sequenced material consisted of expressed TCRB transcripts (all of the isolated RNA was reverse transcribed). The method was immunoSEQ multiplex PCR; TCRdb's version includes in-frame clones alone and lacks a portion of them. The repertoire includes roughly 230,000 clones, over 7.5% of them detected once, and about 0.03% sits in the top ten. V was pared by 3 bases and J by 2 bases, with 7 bases of the junction left unmatched. The CDR3 runs 14 residues. Germline V gene sequence: CDR1 GTSNPN, CDR2 SVGIG (reference sequence).

The J gene is TRBJ2-7, the V gene TRBV30; 7 bases agree with TRBD2. The sequencing sample was made of naive CD4+ T cells from blood. The clonotype was recovered from a woman aged 18-29 years in good health. The CDR3 coding sequence is TGTGCCTGGAGGGGCTTGGGGGGGACCTACGAGCAGTACTTC. Protein sequence: CAWRGLGGTYEQYF.